Sequencing of this T cell receptor beta chain was carried out in a study of T cells in localized non-small cell lung cancer. Regarding this clone: What it binds is unknown.

The repertoire was sequenced with immunoSEQ multiplex PCR; TCRdb's copy has only in-frame clones and lacks some. Of about 24,000 clones in the sample, just over 90% were seen once. Study findings and constraints: Median around 62 top-100 tumor clones were shared with paired adjacent lung.

The CDR3 spans 15 residues. CDR1 is PRHDT, CDR2 FYEKMQ, per germline (reference sequence). V gave up 8 bases and J gave up 2 bases; unmatched junction bases: 10. This material consisted of peripheral blood, taken before any cancer treatment. This receptor was identified in a woman between 35 and 70 years old with stage I lung adenocarcinoma. V is TRBV13 and J is TRBJ1-1; 8 bases match TRBD1. The CDR3 coding sequence is TGTGCCAGCGGACTAATAGGACAGGGAAACACTGAAGCTTTCTTT. It translates to CASGLIGQGNTEAFF.